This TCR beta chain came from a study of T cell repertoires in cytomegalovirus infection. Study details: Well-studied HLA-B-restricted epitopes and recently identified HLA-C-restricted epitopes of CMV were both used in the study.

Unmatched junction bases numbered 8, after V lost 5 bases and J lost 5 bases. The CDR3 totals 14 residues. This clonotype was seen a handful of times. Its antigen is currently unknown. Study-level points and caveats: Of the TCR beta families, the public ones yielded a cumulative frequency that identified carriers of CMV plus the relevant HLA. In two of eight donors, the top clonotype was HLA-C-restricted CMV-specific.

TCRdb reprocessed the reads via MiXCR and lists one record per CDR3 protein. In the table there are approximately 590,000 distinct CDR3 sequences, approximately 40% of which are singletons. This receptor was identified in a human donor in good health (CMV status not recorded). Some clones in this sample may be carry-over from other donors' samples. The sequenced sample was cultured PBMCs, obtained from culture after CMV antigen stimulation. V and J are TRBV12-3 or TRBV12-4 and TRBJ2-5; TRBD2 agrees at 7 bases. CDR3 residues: CASSAAGGSETQYF. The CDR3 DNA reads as TGTGCCAGCAGTGCCGCCGGGGGGTCGGAGACCCAGTACTTC.